These 17 T cell receptor beta chains came from one sample sequenced in a study of T cell changes during pregnancy in multiple sclerosis. Repertoires were generated with immunoSEQ multiplex PCR, while TCRdb's copy carries only in-frame clones and drops some. The data contain tens of thousands of clones, 93% of them singletons. The sample was peripheral blood, taken in the second trimester of pregnancy. The receptors here all came from a female donor with multiple sclerosis, enrolled in a pregnancy study.

The CDR3 here is CASSWTAGGDHYEQYF. CDR3 in DNA: TGTGCCAGCAGCTGGACCGCAGGGGGAGATCACTACGAGCAGTACTTC. The chain couples TRBV7-8 to TRBJ2-7; the match to TRBD1 covers 7 bases. Germline CDR1 is SGHVS and CDR2 is FQNEAQ. J was trimmed by 3 bases and V by 4 bases; bases with no gene match: 12. This CDR3 comprises 16 residues.

The genes are TRBV4-1 and TRBJ2-3, with D possibly being TRBD1 (5 bases). The V end was cut by 4 bases, the J end by 2 bases, with 19 bases between. The germline gives CDR1 MGHRA, CDR2 YSYEKL. There are 17 residues in the CDR3. In DNA form, the CDR3 reads TGCGCCAGCAGCCCAACCATGGACACGGCTTTCACAGATACGCAGTATTTT. Translated: CASSPTMDTAFTDTQYF.

This chain uses TRBV19 with TRBJ1-6; 9 bases are shared with TRBD1. The CDR3 is 15 residues long. After removal of 4 bases from V and 7 bases from J, the junction contained 5 bases not matched to a gene. Germline V lookup: CDR1 LNHDA, CDR2 SQIVND (reference sequence). The CDR3 region is CASSKTGTGNSPLHF. CDR3 coding DNA: TGTGCCAGTAGTAAAACCGGGACAGGGAATTCACCCCTCCACTTT. Complete variable domain (other parts from reference TRBV19 and TRBJ1-6): DGGITQSPKYLFRKEGQNVTLSCEQNLNHDAMYWYRQDPGQGLRLIYYSQIVNDFQKGDIAEGYSVSREKKESFPLTVTSAQKNPTAFYLCASSKTGTGNSPLHFGNGTRLTVT.

This chain connects TRBV6-1 to TRBJ2-7, with D possibly matching TRBD2 (7 bases). V was clipped by 2 bases and J by 6 bases, with 20 bases between them. The CDR3 has 16 amino acids. Germline values: CDR1 MNHNS, CDR2 SASEGT. CDR3 sequence reads: CASSEREGGYSIEQYF. In DNA, the CDR3 is TGTGCCAGCAGTGAAAGGGAGGGGGGGTACTCTATCGAGCAGTACTTC.

This chain links TRBV2 with TRBJ2-7; tentative D call: TRBD2 (6 bases). V lost 4 bases and J lost 4, with 23 bases in between. This CDR3 is built from 17 residues. Germline CDR1 and CDR2: SNHLY and FYNNEI. This CDR3 reads CASSVHPGLTAEYEQYF. The CDR3 DNA sequence: TGTGCCAGCAGTGTACACCCGGGACTTACAGCAGAGTACGAGCAGTACTTC.

V is TRBV5-8 and J is TRBJ1-2; D is ambiguous. Germline lookup yields CDR1 SGHTS and CDR2 YDEGEE. The CDR3 is 13 amino acids. V was pared by 4 bases and J by 4 bases, with 11 bases between. The CDR3 loop reads CASSLRDVYGYTF. Written as DNA, the CDR3 is TGTGCCAGCAGCCTCCGGGATGTCTATGGCTACACCTTC.

The chain carries TRBV6-6 and TRBJ1-3; D perhaps matches TRBD1 (5 bases). Germline CDR1 reads MNHNY; CDR2 reads SVGAGI (reference sequence). The V end lost 3 bases, the J end lost 0 bases, and 9 bases lay between the germline ends. The CDR3 loop spans 15 amino acids. The CDR3 reads CASSYSGGSGNTIYF. Here the CDR3 DNA reads TGTGCCAGCAGTTATTCCGGGGGCTCTGGAAACACCATATATTTT.

The CDR3 loop is CASSRPLAGGLTGELFF. The DNA for the CDR3 is TGTGCCAGCAGCCGACCTCTAGCGGGGGGGCTAACCGGGGAGCTGTTTTTT. This chain uses TRBV5-4 with TRBJ2-2; TRBD2 matches 12 bases. V trimming: 4 bases; J trimming: 5 bases; junction bases outside the gene matches: 9. The CDR3 covers 17 residues. Germline values: CDR1 SGHNT, CDR2 YYREEE (reference sequence).

J is TRBJ1-1 and V is TRBV19; D is unresolved. Germline V gene data show CDR1 as LNHDA and CDR2 as SQIVND (reference sequence). Trimming removed 5 bases at V and 4 bases at J, with 17 bases between. This CDR3 contains 15 residues. The CDR3 spells CASSLALVGGTEAFF. The CDR3 DNA reads as TGTGCCAGTAGTTTGGCTCTCGTTGGTGGCACTGAAGCTTTCTTT.

The J gene is TRBJ2-5, the V gene TRBV30, with TRBD2 matching over 8 bases. The CDR3 loop spans 14 amino acids. The J segment lost 2 bases and the V segment lost 1 base, leaving 3 bases of the junction unmatched. Per germline, CDR1 GTSNPN and CDR2 SVGIG (reference sequence). The CDR3 nucleotides read TGTGCCTGGAGTGCAGCGGGGGATCAAGAGACCCAGTACTTC. Translating it yields CAWSAAGDQETQYF.

The chain carries TRBV13 and TRBJ2-5; D unclear. Germline CDR1 PRHDT, CDR2 FYEKMQ (reference sequence). The V end was cut by 0 bases, the J end by 4 bases, with 6 bases between. CDR3 size: 13 residues. For the CDR3, the DNA is TGTGCCAGCAGCTTAGGAGGCGGAGAGACCCAGTACTTC. Amino acid sequence: CASSLGGGETQYF. Drawing the rest from reference TRBV13 and TRBJ2-5, the complete variable domain is AAGVIQSPRHLIKEKRETATLKCYPIPRHDTVYWYQQGPGQDPQFLISFYEKMQSDKGSIPDRFSAQQFSDYHSELNMSSLELGDSALYFCASSLGGGETQYFGPGTRLLVL.

The genes are TRBV7-3 and TRBJ2-7, with D tentatively TRBD2 (7 bases). The CDR3 has 15 amino acids. Trimming pared 5 bases from V and 2 bases from J, leaving 16 bases between. CDR1 and CDR2 from the germline V gene are SGHTA and FQGTGA. CDR3 in amino acids: CASSRGAGATYEQYF. As DNA, the CDR3 is TGTGCCAGCAGCCGTGGGGCGGGGGCAACCTACGAGCAGTACTTC. Based on the CDR3 plus reference TRBV7-3 and TRBJ2-7, the full variable domain is GAGVSQTPSNKVTEKGKYVELRCDPISGHTALYWYRQSLGQGPEFLIYFQGTGAADDSGLPNDRFFAVRPEGSVSTLKIQRTERGDSAVYLCASSRGAGATYEQYFGPGTRLTVT.

V is TRBV29-1 and J is TRBJ1-2; TRBD1 agrees at 9 bases. Germline loops: CDR1 SQVTM, CDR2 ANQGSEA. CDR3 length: 13 residues. Trimming cost V 3 bases and J 8 bases; bases outside gene matches: 7. CDR3 in amino acids: CSVEADRGLGYTF. CDR3 coding DNA: TGCAGCGTTGAGGCGGACAGGGGTTTAGGCTACACCTTC. The variable domain in full, completed from reference TRBV29-1 and TRBJ1-2, reads SAVISQKPSRDICQRGTSLTIQCQVDSQVTMMFWYRQQPGQSLTLIATANQGSEATYESGFVIDKFPISRPNLTFSTLTVSNMSPEDSSIYLCSVEADRGLGYTFGSGTRLTVV.

The chain joins TRBV29-1 to TRBJ2-1; 9 bases match TRBD1. Germline V CDR1 and CDR2: SQVTM, ANQGSEA. This CDR3 region has 19 residues. V was clipped by 4 bases and J by 3 bases; unmatched bases: 19. The CDR3 sequence is CSVGGPGQGVGGNYNEQFF. The CDR3 region has the DNA TGCAGCGTTGGGGGCCCGGGACAGGGAGTCGGGGGGAACTACAATGAGCAGTTCTTC.

The chain has TRBV6-5 and TRBJ1-6; weak D call: TRBD1 (6 bases). CDR3 length equals 15 residues. Germline CDR1 is MNHEY and CDR2 is SVGAGI. Deletions cut 6 bases from V and 7 bases from J, with 16 bases between. The CDR3 is CASSRPTGANSPLHF. The DNA of the CDR3 is TGTGCCAGCAGCCGCCCGACAGGCGCAAATTCACCCCTCCACTTT.

V gene TRBV28 combines with J gene TRBJ1-1; no clear D. Trimming shortened V by 6 bases and J by 1 base, and 15 bases separated the two germline ends. This CDR3 is 15 amino acids long. In germline, CDR1 is MDHEN, CDR2 SYDVKM. CDR3 in DNA: TGTGCCAGCAGACATTACGTGGAGGGGAACACTGAAGCTTTCTTT. Its translation: CASRHYVEGNTEAFF.

The genes are TRBV10-3 and TRBJ2-5, with D perhaps TRBD1 (6 bases). The CDR3 loop spans 13 amino acids. Trimming left V 1 base short and J 5 bases short, with 8 bases between. Germline V gene lookup returns CDR1 ENHRY and CDR2 SYGVKD. The CDR3 loop reads CAISEYREETQYF. In nucleotides, the CDR3 is TGTGCCATCAGTGAGTACAGGGAGGAGACCCAGTACTTC.